These 26 T cell receptor delta chains were all obtained from the same sample, sequenced in a study of γδ T cells in repeated Plasmodium falciparum infection. TCRdb called clones from the multiplex PCR reads again using CATT. There are around 50,000 delta-chain clones in the sample; around 1.8% occur only once, and over 14% lies in the top ten. Flow sorting of PBMC yielded separate Vgamma9/Vdelta2+ and Vdelta2-negative gammadelta T cell populations for bulk repertoire analysis. Input material: gamma-delta T cells from blood. The source of these receptors is a pool of human donors (malaria-infected and uninfected, not separated).

There are many counts of this clone. A far larger clone is a single base away, which makes a read error likely. This sample also contains other DNA sequences that code for the same CDR3. The chain recombines TRDV2 with TRDJ3; possibly TRDD3 for D (5 bases). Germline-derived CDR1 and CDR2 are GEAIGNYY and EKD. The CDR3 runs 16 residues. In nucleotides, the CDR3 is TGTGCCTGTGACACCTGGGGTCCCTGGGACACCCGGCAGATGTTTTTC. This translates into CACDTWGPWDTRQMFF.

In its sample, this clone is medium-sized. One end of the junction varies from germline; a read error may be responsible. The rearrangement links TRDV1 to TRDJ1, with 9 bases that match TRDD3. Germline lookup yields CDR1 TSWWSYY and CDR2 QGS. This CDR3 is 23 amino acids long. The CDR3 is CALGELSLPEYWGRGWDTYKLIF. In DNA, the CDR3 is TGTGCTCTTGGGGAACTCAGCCTTCCCGAGTACTGGGGGAGGGGTTGGGACACCTATAAACTCATCTTT.

This clone was found a few times. The protein held in TCRdb is that of a much larger clone and does not match this DNA's translation at residue 19, likely because of a read error; the protein shown is translated from the DNA. V and J are TRDV1 and TRDJ1; 11 nucleotides match TRDD3. Because TCRdb records no J gene, it was assigned here through a match of the DNA to germline. This CDR3 has 23 amino acids. Germline assignment: CDR1 TSWWSYY and CDR2 QGS. This CDR3 reads CALGELEGPVNVLGDKDTNKLIF. Here the CDR3 DNA reads TGTGCTCTTGGGGAATTAGAAGGACCCGTGAACGTACTGGGGGATAAAGACACCAATAAACTCATCTTT.

This clone was detected ten times or more. The rearrangement joins TRAV38-2/DV8 to TRDJ1; D not resolved. CDR3 length equals 17 residues. The germline V gene has CDR1 TSESDYY and CDR2 QEAYKQQN. Trimming cost V 5 bases and J 0 bases, with 20 bases left between them. CDR3: CAYSVQVQASNTDKLIF. CDR3 sequence (DNA): TGTGCTTATAGCGTCCAGGTACAGGCTTCTAACACCGATAAACTCATCTTT.

The table lists this clone with many counts. TCRdb shows a much larger clone's protein in place of this DNA's translation, and the two differ at residue 10, likely through a read error; the protein shown is translated from the DNA. The chain employs TRDV1 and TRDJ1; possible D gene TRDD2, 6 bases. CDR1 is TSWWSYY, CDR2 QGS, per germline. Trimming stripped 2 bases from V and 0 bases from J, with 19 bases between. This CDR3 is built from 18 residues. CDR3 DNA: TGTGCTCTTGGGGAATGGGCCTTCCCCCGGGATGACACCGATAAACTCATCTTT. Protein: CALGEWAFPRDDTDKLIF.

In its sample, this clone was seen many times. One base separates it from a far larger clone, so it is likely a read error. Other nucleotide sequences from this sample produce the same CDR3. This chain uses TRDV2 with TRDJ1; 9 nucleotides line up with TRDD3. From germline, CDR1 is GEAIGNYY and CDR2 EKD. This CDR3 contains 15 residues. CDR3 sequence: CACDLLGDHTDKLIF. CDR3 DNA: TGTGCCTGTGACTTACTGGGGGACCACACTGATAAACTCATCTTT.

This clone was recorded at least ten times. It is likely a read error: a sequence one base away is far more abundant. The same CDR3 also results from other DNA sequences found in this sample. The CDR3 DNA is TGTGCCTGTGACAGGTACTGGGGGATTCCGTACACCGACAAACTCATCTTT. This codes for CACDRYWGIPYTDKLIF. The chain recombines TRDV2 with TRDJ1, with TRDD3 identical over 10 bases. TCRdb gives no J gene; it was assigned here by matching the DNA to germline. Germline assignment: CDR1 GEAIGNYY and CDR2 EKD. CDR3 length equals 17 residues.

This clone was seen at least ten times. A far bigger clonotype differs at one base, so this is likely a read error. The sample holds other DNA sequences that translate to the same CDR3. The chain uses TRDV1 and TRDJ1, with 13 bases identical to TRDD3. Germline loops: CDR1 TSWWSYY, CDR2 QGS. After removal of 6 bases from V and 0 bases from J, the junction contained 19 bases not matched to a gene. This CDR3 comprises 21 residues. The CDR3 sequence: CALGKRSNWGIRGGYTDKLIF. The CDR3 region has the DNA TGTGCTCTTGGCAAACGGTCCAACTGGGGGATACGGGGGGGGTACACCGATAAACTCATCTTT.

Points on this clone: A far larger clone is off by one base, so a read error is likely. Other nucleotide sequences in the sample specify the same CDR3. The chain recombines TRDV2 with TRDJ1; the match to TRDD2 covers 7 bases. With V trimmed by 0 bases and J by 5 bases, 26 bases remained unmatched. Germline V gene data show CDR1 as GEAIGNYY and CDR2 as EKD. CDR3 length equals 21 residues. CDR3 nucleotides: TGTGCCTGTGACACCTCCTGCTCTTTATTCCTACCCGGGGTGGCCACTGATAAACTCATCTTT. Amino acid sequence: CACDTSCSLFLPGVATDKLIF.

This clone was detected a few times. TCRdb's entry gives the protein of a much larger clone, which mismatches this DNA's translation at residue 5, likely from a read error; the protein reported here is translated from the DNA. This sequence joins TRDV1 and TRDJ1; possibly TRDD2 for D (5 bases). V shed 4 bases and J shed 3 bases, with 9 bases lying between them. This CDR3 region has 13 residues. Germline lookup yields CDR1 TSWWSYY and CDR2 QGS. The CDR3 DNA reads TGTGCTCTTGGGGCCCCCTTCTCCGATAAACTCATCTTT. Amino acid sequence: CALGAPFSDKLIF.

A remark on this clone: The TCRdb protein, from a much larger clone, departs from this DNA's translation at residue 16, likely by read error; the protein shown derives from the DNA. V usage is TRDV1 and J usage is TRDJ1; 8 positions agree with TRDD2. The CDR3 is made up of 20 amino acids. Looked up from germline, CDR1 is TSWWSYY and CDR2 is QGS. CDR3 amino acids: CALGDPQSSYPHPYTGKLIF. The CDR3 DNA reads TGTGCTCTTGGGGACCCACAATCTTCCTACCCTCACCCGTACACCGGTAAACTCATCTTT.

About this clone itself: TCRdb pairs this DNA with a much larger clone's protein that differs at residue 6, likely a read error; the protein shown was translated from the DNA. The chain uses TRDV1 and TRDJ1; a weak D match, TRDD3 (5 bases). Germline matching of the DNA provided the J gene here, since TCRdb leaves it blank. The V end lost 5 bases, the J end lost 1 base, and 26 bases lay between the germline ends. CDR3 length: 19 residues. The germline V gene encodes CDR1 TSWWSYY and CDR2 QGS. CDR3 DNA sequence: TGTGCTCTTGGGTACCCAACGAGGGGACCCCCCGGGAGCACCGATAAACTCATCTTT. It specifies CALGYPTRGPPGSTDKLIF.

There are a few counts of this clone. A far larger clone lies a single base away; this is likely a read error. The sample holds other DNA sequences that translate to the same CDR3. The chain links TRDV1 to TRDJ1; 10 bases fit TRDD3. TCRdb gives no J gene; it was assigned here by matching the DNA to germline. CDR1 is TSWWSYY and CDR2 is QGS in the germline V gene. Trimming took 6 bases from V and 0 from J; bases not matched to a gene: 22. This CDR3 has 21 residues. In nucleotides, the CDR3 is TGTGCTCTTGGCGATTCCTACTGGTACTGGGGGATCCACTCGTACACCGATAAACTCATCTTT. Its protein is CALGDSYWYWGIHSYTDKLIF.

This clone was counted at least ten times. The protein TCRdb lists belongs to a much larger clone and differs from this DNA's translation at residue 15, which points to a read error; the protein shown is made from the DNA. The chain joins TRDV1 to TRDJ1; 12 nucleotides line up with TRDD3. The CDR3 is made up of 21 amino acids. CDR1 and CDR2 from the germline V gene are TSWWSYY and QGS. V lost 5 bases and J lost 1; bases outside the gene matches: 20. CDR3 loop: CALGKASAYWGIPISTDKLIF. DNA for the CDR3: TGTGCTCTTGGGAAGGCCTCTGCGTACTGGGGGATACCCATCTCCACCGATAAACTCATCTTT.

Concerning this clone: This DNA's translation differs at residue 5 from TCRdb's protein, which comes from a much larger clone; a read error is likely, and the protein shown is translated from the DNA. The chain recombines TRDV1 with TRDJ1; 8 bases are shared with TRDD3. TCRdb gives no J gene; it was assigned here by matching the DNA to germline. The CDR3 sequence is 22 residues long. Germline V CDR1 and CDR2: TSWWSYY, QGS. The ends lost 7 bases at V and 0 bases at J; junction bases unmatched: 28. DNA for the CDR3: TGTGCTCTTGAGACCCCGCCGTCCCATACTGGGGGCCGACAACTGTACACCGATAAACTCATCTTT. Its protein product is CALETPPSHTGGRQLYTDKLIF.

This clone was seen ten or more times. This DNA's translation differs at residue 13 from TCRdb's protein, which comes from a much larger clone; a read error is likely, and the protein shown is translated from the DNA. The chain couples TRDV1 to TRDJ1, with D unresolved. V was clipped by 2 bases and J by 7 bases, with 23 bases between them. This CDR3 comprises 17 residues. The germline V gene encodes CDR1 TSWWSYY and CDR2 QGS. The CDR3 DNA reads TGTGCTCTTGGGGAAGGAACAAGGAGCCCGTCCTCCGGTAAACTCATCTTT. Residues: CALGEGTRSPSSGKLIF.

This clone was recorded at least ten times. TCRdb pairs this DNA with a much larger clone's protein that differs at residue 11, likely a read error; the protein shown was translated from the DNA. The rearrangement uses TRDV1 and TRDJ1, with 8 bases aligning to TRDD3. As TCRdb names no J gene, one was assigned here on the basis of a DNA match to germline. The trim removed 3 bases at V and 4 bases at J, leaving 10 bases unmatched. Per germline, CDR1 TSWWSYY and CDR2 QGS. CDR3 length: 16 amino acids. CDR3 in DNA: TGTGCTCTTGGGGATCTACTGCACTGGGGGGTCGATAAACTCATCTTT. Residues: CALGDLLHWGVDKLIF.

Concerning this clone: It differs at one base from a far larger clone, so likely a read error. Distinct nucleotide sequences in the sample also encode this CDR3. The CDR3 is CALGAPGNLPYMGVYTDKLIF. In nucleotides, the CDR3 is TGTGCCCTTGGGGCCCCGGGGAACCTTCCGTATATGGGAGTGTACACCGATAAACTCATCTTT. V usage is TRDV1 and J usage is TRDJ1; TRDD2 is a possible D gene (6 bases). Germline assignment: CDR1 TSWWSYY and CDR2 QGS. This CDR3 contains 21 residues.

A few counts support this clone. The TCRdb protein comes from a much larger clone and disagrees with this DNA's translation at residue 7, likely due to a read error; the protein given here is derived from the DNA. The rearrangement links TRDV3 to TRDJ1, with 11 bases identical to TRDD3. The J gene was missing in TCRdb and was found by matching the end of the DNA to germline. Germline values: CDR1 TVYSNPD, CDR2 GDNSRS (reference sequence). This CDR3 spans 21 amino acids. Losses at the gene ends were 1 base for V and 2 bases for J; bases not matched to a gene: 24. CDR3 residues: CAFKGGAPFHWGIKGTDKLIF. For the CDR3, the DNA is TGTGCCTTTAAAGGTGGGGCTCCTTTCCACTGGGGGATAAAGGGAACCGATAAACTCATCTTT.

The sample holds a few counts of this clone. The mismatch at residue 10 between this DNA's translation and the TCRdb protein of a much larger clone likely reflects a read error; the protein shown is translated from the DNA. The J gene is TRDJ1, the V gene TRDV2; tentative D call: TRDD3 (7 bases). The J gene, not given by TCRdb, was assigned here from a germline match of the nucleotide sequence. The ends were cut back, 8 bases at V and 0 bases at J, with 27 bases in the middle. This CDR3 contains 18 residues. CDR1 is GEAIGNYY, CDR2 EKD, per germline. The CDR3 loop is CASNLLLGGLLNTDKLIF. In DNA, the CDR3 is TGTGCCTCCAACCTCCTACTTGGGGGACTCTTGAACACCGATAAACTCATCTTT.

As regards this clone: The amino acid sequence in TCRdb belongs to a much larger clone and departs from this DNA's translation at residue 13, likely a sequencing read error; the sequence shown is translated from the DNA. The V call is TRDV1, the J call TRDJ1, with TRDD3 matching over 9 bases. The CDR3 sequence is 21 residues long. Looked up from germline, CDR1 is TSWWSYY and CDR2 is QGS. The ends lost 7 bases at V and 0 bases at J; junction bases unmatched: 24. The CDR3 nucleotides are TGTGCTCTTGTGGTTACCATTACTGGGGGACTCCAGCGCACGTACACCGATAAACTCATCTTT. This translates into CALVVTITGGLQRTYTDKLIF.

This clone was seen many times. The translation of this DNA and the TCRdb protein of a much larger clone differ at residue 7, probably owing to a read error; the protein shown here is translated from the DNA. The CDR3 nucleotides are TGTGCTCTTGGGGAACTTGGAAGAGCCGGGGAATCACGAAAACTCATCTTT. As protein: CALGELGRAGESRKLIF. The rearrangement uses TRDV1 and TRDJ1; D might be TRDD3 (5 bases). TCRdb carries no J gene annotation; the J gene was assigned here by matching the DNA with germline. This CDR3 has 17 amino acids. Deletions cut 0 bases from V and 8 bases from J, with 22 bases between. The V gene's germline CDR1 is TSWWSYY and CDR2 QGS.

The J gene was recorded as TRDJ1; no V gene was called; TRDD3, the table's D call, lacks a check against the DNA. The CDR3 totals 21 residues. The CDR3: CALGEHVSVYPFGISDKLLFF. In DNA form, the CDR3 reads TGTGCTCTTGGGGAACATGTCTCCGTCTATCCCTTTGGTATATCCGATAAACTCCTCTTTTTC.

A few counts support this clone. This DNA's translation differs at residue 17 from TCRdb's protein, which comes from a much larger clone; a read error is likely, and the protein shown is translated from the DNA. The genes are TRDV1 and TRDJ1; TRDD3 is a possible D gene (6 bases). Because TCRdb records no J gene, it was assigned here through a match of the DNA to germline. This CDR3 has 21 amino acids. Germline V gives CDR1 TSWWSYY, CDR2 QGS. CDR3 DNA sequence: TGTGCTCTTGGGCCACCCTGGGGACGATGGGGGGGCGCGGGGGAAACCGGTAAACTCATCTTT. Translation: CALGPPWGRWGGAGETGKLIF.

This clone was seen more than once but under ten times. TCRdb's protein for this DNA is that of a much larger clone and differs from the translation at residue 7, likely a read error; the protein shown is the DNA translation. The rearrangement joins TRDV1 to TRDJ2, with a tentative D call TRDD3 (5 bases). Matching the DNA to germline supplied the J gene, which TCRdb does not give. V was clipped by 5 bases and J by 4 bases, with 29 bases between them. Germline CDR1 and CDR2: TSWWSYY and QGS. This CDR3 comprises 20 residues. The CDR3 sequence is CALGSAVTGGNIQETAQLFF. The CDR3 DNA sequence: TGTGCTCTTGGGTCCGCGGTTACTGGCGGGAATATACAAGAGACAGCACAACTCTTCTTT.

This clone was seen ten or more times. The chain carries TRDV1 and TRDJ1; TRDD3 matches 8 bases. With V trimmed by 2 bases and J by 8 bases, 34 bases remained unmatched. CDR1 and CDR2 from the germline V gene are TSWWSYY and QGS. The length of the CDR3 is 23 residues. In DNA form, the CDR3 reads TGTGCTCTTGGGGAAATTAAACCCCGCACCTTCCCCCCTCTGGGGGGATATAGCGACAAACTCATCTTT. Amino acids: CALGEIKPRTFPPLGGYSDKLIF.